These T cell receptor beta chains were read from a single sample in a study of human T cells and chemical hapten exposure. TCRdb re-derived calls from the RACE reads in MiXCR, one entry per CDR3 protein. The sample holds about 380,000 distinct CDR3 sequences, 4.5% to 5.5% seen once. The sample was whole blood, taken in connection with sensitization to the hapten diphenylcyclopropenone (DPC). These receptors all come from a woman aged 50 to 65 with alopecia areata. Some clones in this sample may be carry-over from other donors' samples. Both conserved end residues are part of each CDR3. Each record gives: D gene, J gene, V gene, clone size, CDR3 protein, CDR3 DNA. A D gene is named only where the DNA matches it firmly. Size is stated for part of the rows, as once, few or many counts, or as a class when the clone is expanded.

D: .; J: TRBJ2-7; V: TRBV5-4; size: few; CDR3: CASSLWAVYEQYF; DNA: TGTGCCAGCAGCTTGTGGGCCGTCTACGAGCAGTACTTC
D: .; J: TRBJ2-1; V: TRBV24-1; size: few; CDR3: CATSDTSRVGYNEQFF; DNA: TGTGCCACCAGTGATACCAGCAGGGTGGGGTACAATGAGCAGTTCTTC
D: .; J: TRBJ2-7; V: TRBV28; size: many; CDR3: CASSLAYRQPYEQYF; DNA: TGTGCCAGCAGTTTAGCGTACAGGCAACCCTACGAGCAGTACTTC
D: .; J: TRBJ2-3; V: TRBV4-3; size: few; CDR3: CASSHVNPTQYF; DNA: TGCGCCAGCAGCCACGTAAACCCTACGCAGTATTTT
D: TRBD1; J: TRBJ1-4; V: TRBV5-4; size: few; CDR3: CASSGEGATNEKLFF; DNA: TGTGCCAGCAGTGGCGAGGGGGCGACTAATGAAAAACTGTTTTTT
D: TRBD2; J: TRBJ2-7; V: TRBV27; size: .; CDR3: CASSPDSGRGIEQYF; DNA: TGTGCCAGCAGTCCAGATAGCGGGAGAGGAATCGAGCAGTACTTC
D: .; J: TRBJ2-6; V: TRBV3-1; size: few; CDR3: CASSRGGLPTSGANVLTF; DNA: TGTGCCAGCAGCCGGGGAGGACTGCCAACCTCTGGGGCCAACGTCCTGACTTTC
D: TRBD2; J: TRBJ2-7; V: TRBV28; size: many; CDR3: CASSSLDWTSGFYEQYF; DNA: TGTGCCAGCAGTTCCCTAGATTGGACTAGCGGTTTCTACGAGCAGTACTTC
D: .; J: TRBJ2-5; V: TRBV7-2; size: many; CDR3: CASSLWQQETQYF; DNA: TGTGCCAGCAGCTTATGGCAGCAAGAGACCCAGTACTTC
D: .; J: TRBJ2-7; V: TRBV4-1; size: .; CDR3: CASSTGPFSYEQYF; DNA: TGCGCCAGCAGTACCGGGCCGTTCTCCTACGAGCAGTACTTC
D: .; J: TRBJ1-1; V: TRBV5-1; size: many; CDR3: CASSSLDTLNTEAFF; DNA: TGCGCCAGCAGCTCCCTGGACACCTTGAACACTGAAGCTTTCTTT
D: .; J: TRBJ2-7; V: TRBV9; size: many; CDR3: CASSVGGEFLGHEQYF; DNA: TGTGCCAGCAGCGTAGGGGGAGAATTCCTCGGGCACGAGCAGTACTTC
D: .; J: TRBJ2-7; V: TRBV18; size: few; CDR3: CASSPPGLPQGEQYF; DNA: TGTGCCAGCTCACCGCCGGGACTCCCTCAAGGCGAGCAGTACTTC
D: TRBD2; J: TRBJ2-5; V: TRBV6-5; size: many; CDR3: CASSSNPGLAERETQYF; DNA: TGTGCCAGCAGTAGCAACCCGGGACTAGCAGAAAGGGAGACCCAGTACTTC
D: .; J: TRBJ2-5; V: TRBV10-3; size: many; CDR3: CAIRDNFQETQYF; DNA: TGTGCCATCCGGGACAACTTCCAAGAGACCCAGTACTTC
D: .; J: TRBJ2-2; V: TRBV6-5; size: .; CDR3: CASSSGAARQLFF; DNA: TGTGCCAGCAGTTCAGGGGCCGCCCGGCAGCTGTTTTTT
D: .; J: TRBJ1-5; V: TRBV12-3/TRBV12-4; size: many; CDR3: CASSPGGSNQPQHF; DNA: TGTGCCAGCAGTCCGGGGGGTAGCAATCAGCCCCAGCATTTT
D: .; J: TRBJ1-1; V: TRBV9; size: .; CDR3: CASSVEPGGRTEAFF; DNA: TGTGCCAGCAGCGTAGAGCCCGGGGGAAGGACTGAAGCTTTCTTT
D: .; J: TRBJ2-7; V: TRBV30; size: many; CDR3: CAWSELGVEQYF; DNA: TGTGCCTGGAGTGAACTGGGGGTCGAGCAGTACTTC
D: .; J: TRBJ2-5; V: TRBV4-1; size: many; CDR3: CASGSTGTQYF; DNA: TGCGCCAGCGGGAGCACCGGGACCCAGTACTTC
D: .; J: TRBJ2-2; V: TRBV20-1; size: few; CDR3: CSATGTYANTGELFF; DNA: TGCAGTGCTACTGGGACTTACGCGAACACCGGGGAGCTGTTTTTT
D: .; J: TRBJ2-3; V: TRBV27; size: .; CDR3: CASRDHHGFGTDTQYF; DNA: TGTGCCAGCAGGGACCACCATGGTTTCGGCACAGATACGCAGTATTTT
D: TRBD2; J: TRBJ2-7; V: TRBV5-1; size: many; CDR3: CASSPWNLGRVSYEQYF; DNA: TGCGCCAGCAGCCCGTGGAACCTCGGGAGGGTTTCCTACGAGCAGTACTTC
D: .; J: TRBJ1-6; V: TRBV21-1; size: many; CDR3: CASSKARAAYNSPLHF; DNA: TGTGCCAGCAGCAAAGCCAGGGCGGCCTATAATTCACCCCTCCACTTT
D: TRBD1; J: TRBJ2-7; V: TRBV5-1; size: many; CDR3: CASSFRTGRYEQYF; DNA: TGCGCCAGCAGTTTCAGGACAGGCCGGTACGAGCAGTACTTC
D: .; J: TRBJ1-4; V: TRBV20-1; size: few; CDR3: CSARANEKLFF; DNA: TGCAGTGCTCGAGCTAATGAAAAACTGTTTTTT
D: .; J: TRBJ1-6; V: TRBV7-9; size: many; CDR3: CASSLDASSYNSPLHF; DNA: TGTGCCAGCAGCTTAGACGCGAGCTCCTATAATTCACCCCTCCACTTT
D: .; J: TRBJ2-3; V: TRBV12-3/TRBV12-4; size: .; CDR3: CASSFVGETASTDTQYF; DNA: TGTGCCAGCAGTTTCGTCGGGGAGACCGCTAGCACAGATACGCAGTATTTT
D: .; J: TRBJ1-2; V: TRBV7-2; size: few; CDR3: CASKGFIEENYGYTF; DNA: TGTGCCAGCAAGGGTTTTATCGAAGAGAACTATGGCTACACCTTC
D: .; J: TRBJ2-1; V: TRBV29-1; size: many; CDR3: CSVEGEMGPNEQFF; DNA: TGCAGCGTTGAAGGTGAGATGGGTCCCAATGAGCAGTTCTTC
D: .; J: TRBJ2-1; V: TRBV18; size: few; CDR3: CASSPPPHNHEQFF; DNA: TGTGCCAGCTCACCTCCTCCCCACAATCACGAGCAGTTCTTC
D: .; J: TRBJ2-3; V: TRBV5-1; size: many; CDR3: CASSLASFDTDTQYF; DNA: TGCGCCAGCAGCTTGGCCAGTTTTGACACAGATACGCAGTATTTT
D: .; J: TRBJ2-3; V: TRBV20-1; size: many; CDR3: CSARRADGRTGTDTQYF; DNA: TGCAGTGCTAGACGCGCGGACGGGAGAACGGGGACAGATACGCAGTATTTT
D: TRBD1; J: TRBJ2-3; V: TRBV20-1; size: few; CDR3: CSARDQGAIDTQYF; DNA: TGCAGTGCTAGAGATCAGGGGGCTATAGATACGCAGTATTTT
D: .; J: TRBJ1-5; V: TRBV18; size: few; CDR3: CASSTDNRAPRQPQHF; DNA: TGTGCCAGCTCAACCGATAACAGGGCGCCGAGGCAGCCCCAGCATTTT
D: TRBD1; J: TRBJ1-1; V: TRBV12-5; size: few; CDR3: CASGLEERTGIFGRNTEAFF; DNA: TGTGCTAGTGGTTTGGAGGAGAGGACAGGGATTTTTGGGAGGAACACTGAAGCTTTCTTT
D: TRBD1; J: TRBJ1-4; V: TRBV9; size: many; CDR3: CASSPSGTANEKLFF; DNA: TGTGCCAGCAGCCCCAGCGGGACAGCAAATGAAAAACTGTTTTTT
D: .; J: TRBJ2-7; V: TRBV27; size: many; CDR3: CASSLGGSYEQYF; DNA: TGTGCCAGCAGTTTAGGGGGCTCCTACGAGCAGTACTTC
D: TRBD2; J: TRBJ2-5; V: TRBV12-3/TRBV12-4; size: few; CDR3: CASRKVGGETQYF; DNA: TGTGCCAGCCGCAAGGTGGGGGGGGAGACCCAGTACTTC
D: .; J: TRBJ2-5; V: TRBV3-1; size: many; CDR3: CASSPARSYQETQYF; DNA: TGTGCCAGCAGCCCCGCTAGGTCCTATCAAGAGACCCAGTACTTC
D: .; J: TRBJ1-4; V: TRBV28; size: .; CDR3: CASSPSTWGDNEKLFF; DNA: TGTGCCAGCAGTCCATCGACCTGGGGGGATAATGAAAAACTGTTTTTT